These T cell receptor beta chains were read from a single sample in a study of OX40 agonist ivuxolimab in advanced cancers. Profiled with immunoSEQ multiplex PCR; TCRdb holds only in-frame clones, not every one. This table holds 80,000 to 100,000 clones, about 88% found once. The source material was CD4+ or CD8+ T cells sorted from blood, sampled in a trial of the OX40 agonist ivuxolimab. Receptor source: an adult with an advanced solid tumor such as melanoma, head and neck, liver or kidney cancer. The CDR3 runs from the conserved cysteine through the conserved F or W. A D gene is named only where the DNA matches it firmly. Size is omitted from some rows. Given values are once, few, many or a class for expanded clones.

v_call	d_call	j_call	clone_size	cdr3_nt	cdr3_aa
TRBV10-3	TRBD1	TRBJ1-2	.	TGTGCCATCAGGGGTAATGGACAGGGGGTGGATGGCTACACCTTC	CAIRGNGQGVDGYTF
TRBV10-2	.	TRBJ2-1	.	TGCGCCAGCAGTGAGTCGAGGGTGGCGGGAAATGAGCAGTTCTTC	CASSESRVAGNEQFF
TRBV5-8	.	TRBJ1-1	.	TGTGCCAGCAGCTTGGAGCGGGGTGGCACTGAAGCTTTCTTT	CASSLERGGTEAFF
TRBV30	TRBD2	TRBJ2-1	few	TGTGCCTGGAGTGGGGGGGGTTCGTCCAATGAGCAGTTCTTC	CAWSGGGSSNEQFF
TRBV9	.	TRBJ1-1	few	TGTGCCAGCAGCGTAGCAGGACGGAACACTGAAGCTTTCTTT	CASSVAGRNTEAFF
TRBV5-1	.	TRBJ2-5	once	TGCGCCAGCAGCTTGGGGGCGGTCCCTCAAGAGACCCAGTACTTC	CASSLGAVPQETQYF
TRBV7-9	.	TRBJ1-6	.	TGTGCCAGCAGCTTAGAATCTGCGGATAGTTCACCCCTCCACTTT	CASSLESADSSPLHF
TRBV7-3	.	TRBJ1-2	.	TGTGCCAGCAGTTTGGACACCTCTAACTATGGCTACACCTTC	CASSLDTSNYGYTF
TRBV6-5	.	TRBJ1-6	.	TGTGCCAGCCGGGACTATAATTCACCCCTCCACTTT	CASRDYNSPLHF
TRBV10-3	TRBD2	TRBJ2-7	.	TGTGCCGTAGAAGCGACTAGCGGAGGGTACGAGCAGTACTTC	CAVEATSGGYEQYF
TRBV28	TRBD1	TRBJ1-5	few	TGTGCCAGCACTCCCAGGGGGAGGGGAGGCGGTCAGCCCCAGCATTTT	CASTPRGRGGGQPQHF
TRBV28	TRBD2	TRBJ2-7	.	TGTGCCAGCAGTCCTCCCCCGGGAGGCCCCTACGAGCAGTACTTC	CASSPPPGGPYEQYF
TRBV2	.	TRBJ1-6	.	TGTGCCAGCAGTGCCGGACAGAGGAATTCACCCCTCCACTTT	CASSAGQRNSPLHF
TRBV7-9	.	TRBJ1-4	.	TGTGCCAGCAGCGCTCGGGGAAATGAAAAACTGTTTTTT	CASSARGNEKLFF
TRBV28	.	TRBJ1-5	few	TGTGCCAGCGGAGGAGGCTATAGCAATCAGCCCCAGCATTTT	CASGGGYSNQPQHF
TRBV14	TRBD1	TRBJ1-4	.	TGTGCCAGCAGCCGCCAGGGGGTCACTAATGAAAAACTGTTTTTT	CASSRQGVTNEKLFF
TRBV7-9	TRBD2	TRBJ2-3	.	TGTGCCAGCAGCTTTAGCGGGGCCTACACAGATACGCAGTATTTT	CASSFSGAYTDTQYF
TRBV27	TRBD1	TRBJ1-6	few	TGTGCCAGCAGACCTGACAGGGGGCAATTGGCTCGATCACCCCTCCACTTT	CASRPDRGQLARSPLHF